The present T cell receptor (beta chain) was sequenced within a study of quantifying T cell responses using KT2 cells. About the research overall: RNA was reverse transcribed with TCR alpha and beta constant-region primers. The T4 ligation step was estimated to exceed 8% efficiency under optimum conditions.

Each cDNA got a UMI-containing oligo ligated at its 3' end. An equimolar mix of RC1.1 and RC1.2 primed the beta chain across TRBC1 and TRBC2. A single record per CDR3 protein comes from TCRdb applying MiXCR to the UMI-ligation and nested PCR reads. The sample holds tens of thousands of distinct CDR3 sequences, around 10% seen once. As for this clonotype: Its antigen is not known.

Germline lookup yields CDR1 GTSNPN and CDR2 SVGIG (reference sequence). This CDR3 comprises 13 residues. V gave up 0 bases and J gave up 7 bases; unmatched junction bases: 5. Findings of the study overall: KT2 sequence counts showed saturation when very many KT2 cells were spiked in.

Known numbers of the T cell clone KT2 were added to PBMC. A range of KT2-to-PBMC ratios was made using fixed PBMC numbers. The chain joins TRBV30 to TRBJ1-2, with TRBD1 matching 7 bases. Sequencing was performed on PBMCs spiked with cells of the T cell clone KT2. This TCR derives from a human donor. CDR3 bases: TGTGCCTGGAGTGTGGTAGGGGGCGGTGGCTACACCTTC. Protein sequence: CAWSVVGGGGYTF.